This T cell receptor (beta chain) was recovered during a study of blood T cell repertoires in COVID-19. Study summary: There were acute and convalescent COVID-19 samples, and they came from the United States, Italy and Spain. The analysed material was cDNA or gDNA that came from T cells, B-cell-depleted T cells, or PBMCs.

Seattle patient enrollment occurred during active infection, with longitudinal follow-up thereafter. Original analysis: Amplification from reference gene primers served as the basis for estimated nucleated cell counts. Produced via immunoSEQ multiplex PCR; TCRdb's table is partial and in-frame only. Clone size and V and J calls were adopted from that table, with D and trimming inferred from the DNA. The repertoire includes a few hundred thousand clones, 80% to 95% of them detected once, and about 6.8% sits in the top ten. The CDR3 has 15 residues. Germline V gene lookup returns CDR1 SGHKS and CDR2 YYEKEE (reference sequence). Trimming shortened V by 0 bases and J by 3 bases, and 10 bases separated the two germline ends.

The rearrangement uses TRBV5-5 and TRBJ1-3, with a tentative D call TRBD1 (5 bases). This TCR was recovered from a woman in her thirties with COVID-19, enrolled during active disease. Sequenced material: peripheral blood. In DNA form, the CDR3 reads TGTGCCAGCAGCTTGGGGCAGGGACTTGGAAACACCATATATTTT. Amino acids: CASSLGQGLGNTIYF. The whole variable domain, filled in from reference TRBV5-5 and TRBJ1-3, reads DAGVTQSPTHLIKTRGQQVTLRCSPISGHKSVSWYQQVLGQGPQFIFQYYEKEERGRGNFPDRFSARQFPNYSSELNVNALLLGDSALYLCASSLGQGLGNTIYFGEGSWLTVV.